The 3 T cell receptor beta chains listed next were all sequenced from one sample in a study of T cell changes during pregnancy in multiple sclerosis. TCRdb's table, derived via immunoSEQ multiplex PCR, lists solely in-frame clones and lacks some. The sample contains around 30,000 clones, roughly 91% of which appear only once. This specimen was CD4+ T cells from peripheral blood mononuclear cells, taken after pregnancy. Receptor source: a female donor with multiple sclerosis, enrolled in a pregnancy study.

About this clone: Because the CDR3's place on the DNA is in doubt, the DNA is left out and the CDR3 is given as listed by TCRdb. The CDR3 sequence is CASSTSGGYEQYF. V and J are TRBV25-1 and TRBJ2-7; TRBD2 is taken as the D call from the table, unchecked against the DNA. Germline-derived CDR1 and CDR2 are MGHDK and SYGVNS. Ends included, the CDR3 has 13 residues.

The V gene is TRBV10-3, the J gene TRBJ1-2; 8 nucleotides line up with TRBD1. CDR3 size: 14 residues. CDR1 is ENHRY, CDR2 SYGVKD, per germline. Unmatched junction bases numbered 1, after V lost 0 bases and J lost 4 bases. Written as DNA, the CDR3 is TGTGCCATCAGTGAGTCTGGACAGGGCTATGGCTACACCTTC. Translating gives CAISESGQGYGYTF.

V and J are TRBV2 and TRBJ2-5; 11 nucleotides agree with TRBD2. Germline loops: CDR1 SNHLY, CDR2 FYNNEI. CDR3 length equals 15 residues. Trimming cost V 4 bases and J 3 bases; bases outside gene matches: 4. CDR3 sequence: CASSGLLAGEETQYF. The CDR3 DNA sequence: TGTGCCAGCAGTGGACTACTAGCGGGAGAAGAGACCCAGTACTTC. The full variable domain, in which reference TRBV2 and TRBJ2-5 provide the parts outside the CDR3, is EPEVTQTPSHQVTQMGQEVILRCVPISNHLYFYWYRQILGQKVEFLVSFYNNEISEKSEIFDDQFSVERPDGSNFTLKIRSTKLEDSAMYFCASSGLLAGEETQYFGPGTRLLVL.